Following are 30 T cell receptor beta chains from one sample sequenced in a study of blood T cell repertoires in COVID-19. Assay: immunoSEQ multiplex PCR; the TCRdb copy retains only in-frame clones and omits some. This sample has some 420,000 clones, with 75% to 90% found just once. Input material: PBMCs or T cells enriched from blood (not recorded which). These receptors came from a man aged 25-40 years who had recovered from COVID-19.

The rearrangement joins TRBV29-1 to TRBJ1-1, with a tentative D call TRBD1 (5 bases). Germline CDR1 SQVTM, CDR2 ANQGSEA. V was pared by 7 bases and J by 0 bases, with 12 bases between. The CDR3 has 13 residues. The CDR3 DNA is TGCAGCGCAACGGGACTGATGAACACTGAAGCTTTCTTT. Its translation: CSATGLMNTEAFF.

V and J are TRBV19 and TRBJ1-1; D gene ambiguous. V lost 2 bases and J lost 2, with 12 bases in between. Germline V gene lookup returns CDR1 LNHDA and CDR2 SQIVND (reference sequence). The CDR3 totals 15 residues. The CDR3 DNA is TGTGCCAGTAGTATAATCCCTCGGGGTAACACTGAAGCTTTCTTT. Its protein is CASSIIPRGNTEAFF.

The CDR3 protein is CASSLEGGVNTEAFF. In DNA, the CDR3 is TGTGCCAGCAGCTTAGAGGGGGGGGTAAACACTGAAGCTTTCTTT. The chain couples TRBV11-2 to TRBJ1-1; weak D call: TRBD1 (5 bases). Deletions cut 0 bases from V and 2 bases from J, with 10 bases between. Germline V gives CDR1 SGHAT, CDR2 FQNNGV. The CDR3 runs 15 residues.

This chain joins TRBV28 and TRBJ1-4; 7 bases map to TRBD1. The junction had 10 bases not matched to a gene; V was cut back by 5 bases and J by 7 bases. The CDR3 contains 15 residues. Germline V gene lookup returns CDR1 MDHEN and CDR2 SYDVKM. Here the CDR3 DNA reads TGTGCCAGCAGTATCATGACAGGGTCAGGTGAAAAACTGTTTTTT. Its protein is CASSIMTGSGEKLFF.

V gene TRBV4-2 combines with J gene TRBJ1-3; D is uncertain. The germline V gene encodes CDR1 LGHNA and CDR2 YNFKEQ. V was cut by 4 bases and J by 0 bases, with 10 bases left in between. CDR3 length: 15 amino acids. CDR3 sequence: CASSLLPGSGNTIYF. The CDR3 DNA follows: TGTGCCAGCAGCCTTCTGCCGGGCTCTGGAAACACCATATATTTT.

The chain joins TRBV5-6 to TRBJ2-6; 10 bases are a match to TRBD2. V was clipped by 2 bases and J by 0 bases; unmatched bases: 8. The CDR3 runs 19 residues. Germline CDR1 SGHDT, CDR2 YYEEEE. The CDR3 here is CASSLLRLAGASGANVLTF. The CDR3 DNA is TGTGCCAGCAGCTTACTCAGACTAGCGGGCGCCTCTGGGGCCAACGTCCTGACTTTC.

The chain links TRBV28 to TRBJ2-2; 10 nucleotides match TRBD2. Germline V gene sequence: CDR1 MDHEN, CDR2 SYDVKM. The CDR3 runs 14 residues. J was trimmed by 4 bases and V by 6 bases; bases with no gene match: 2. CDR3 in amino acids: CASRAGGLTGELFF. DNA of the CDR3: TGTGCCAGCAGAGCGGGAGGGCTCACCGGGGAGCTGTTTTTT.

The chain links TRBV27 to TRBJ1-3; weak D call: TRBD1 (6 bases). V was shortened by 8 bases and J by 0 bases, with 14 bases between the two germline ends. CDR1 and CDR2 (germline): MNHEY, SMNVEV (reference sequence). There are 15 residues in the CDR3. For the CDR3, the DNA is TGTGCCAGCCGAAACACAGGGAGCTCTGGAAACACCATATATTTT. Translation: CASRNTGSSGNTIYF.

About this clone: Other nucleotide sequences from this sample produce the same CDR3. The CDR3 DNA reads as TGTGCCACCAGCAGAGACAGGGAAGAGACCCAGTACTTC. Amino acids: CATSRDREETQYF. The chain carries TRBV15 and TRBJ2-5; D may be TRBD1 (5 bases). V was trimmed by 0 bases and J by 3 bases, leaving 5 bases between them. The V gene's germline CDR1 is LNHNV and CDR2 YYDKDF (reference sequence). This CDR3 region has 13 residues.

This clone occurred once. CDR3 DNA: TGTGCCAGCAGAAGGGACAATTCTGGAAACACCATATATTTT. It encodes CASRRDNSGNTIYF. V is TRBV25-1 and J is TRBJ1-3; possibly TRBD1 for D (6 bases). This CDR3 has 14 residues. V was pared by 6 bases and J by 1 base, with 10 bases between. CDR1 MGHDK and CDR2 SYGVNS come from the germline V gene.

This chain links TRBV27 with TRBJ2-7, with D unresolved. The CDR3 is 16 amino acids. V lost 5 bases, J lost 0 bases, and 17 bases lay in between. Germline V lookup: CDR1 MNHEY, CDR2 SMNVEV (reference sequence). The CDR3 is CASSPLGDGPSYEQYF. As DNA, the CDR3 is TGTGCCAGCAGTCCCCTAGGAGACGGCCCCTCCTACGAGCAGTACTTC.

This clone appeared once. J is TRBJ1-2 and V is TRBV14; D not certain. This CDR3 is built from 14 residues. The germline V gene encodes CDR1 SGHDN and CDR2 FVKESK. Trimming took 3 bases from V and 6 from J, leaving 14 bases between them. The CDR3 sequence: CASSQYRGTNGYTF. CDR3 nucleotide sequence: TGTGCCAGCAGCCAGTATCGGGGTACGAATGGCTACACCTTC.

V usage is TRBV4-2 and J usage is TRBJ1-4, with no clear D. V lost 9 bases to trimming and J lost 8 bases, with 16 bases between them. Germline lookup yields CDR1 LGHNA and CDR2 YNFKEQ. This CDR3 contains 13 residues. The CDR3 reads CASLEDGREKLFF. CDR3 DNA: TGTGCCAGTTTAGAAGACGGGAGAGAAAAACTGTTTTTT.

This clone has just one count. The chain carries TRBV19 and TRBJ2-3, with TRBD1 matching over 8 bases. V lost 4 bases and J lost 7; bases outside the gene matches: 7. Germline CDR1 is LNHDA and CDR2 is SQIVND (reference sequence). The CDR3 has 14 amino acids. The DNA of the CDR3 is TGTGCCAGTAGTACCCGACAGGGGCGGAATACGCAGTATTTT. This sequence encodes CASSTRQGRNTQYF.

The V and J genes are TRBV5-1 and TRBJ2-1, with 8 positions matching TRBD2. V trimming: 6 bases; J trimming: 8 bases; junction bases outside the gene matches: 4. The CDR3 is 12 residues long. Germline CDR1 SGHRS, CDR2 YFSETQ. CDR3: CASKAGVHEQFF. As DNA, the CDR3 is TGCGCCAGCAAAGCGGGAGTACATGAGCAGTTCTTC.

The chain employs TRBV7-9 and TRBJ2-1; D is undetermined. The CDR3 is made up of 13 amino acids. Germline CDR1 and CDR2: SEHNR and FQNEAQ (reference sequence). The V end lost 3 bases, the J end lost 7 bases, and 10 bases lay between the germline ends. The CDR3 is CASSFRNGNEQFF. The CDR3 DNA sequence: TGTGCCAGCAGCTTTCGGAACGGGAATGAGCAGTTCTTC.

This chain joins TRBV6-5 and TRBJ2-2, with 8 positions matching TRBD2. From germline, CDR1 is MNHEY and CDR2 SVGAGI. After removal of 5 bases from V and 1 base from J, the junction contained 0 bases not matched to a gene. The CDR3 contains 14 residues. In DNA form, the CDR3 reads TGTGCCAGCAGTACTAGCGGGAACACCGGGGAGCTGTTTTTT. Translation gives CASSTSGNTGELFF.

This chain's CDR3 is CASEETATSNYGYTF. CDR3 sequence (DNA): TGCGCCAGCGAGGAGACAGCTACAAGCAACTATGGCTACACCTTC. The V gene is TRBV4-1, the J gene TRBJ1-2; a possible D gene is TRBD1 (5 bases). This CDR3 has 15 amino acids. The V gene's germline CDR1 is MGHRA and CDR2 YSYEKL. Trimming took 8 bases from V and 2 from J, leaving 18 bases between them.

The rearrangement joins TRBV2 to TRBJ2-2, with D unclear. This CDR3 has 13 residues. From germline, CDR1 is SNHLY and CDR2 FYNNEI. Trimming took 7 bases from V and 4 from J, leaving 10 bases between them. This CDR3 is CASNERFTGELFF. Here the CDR3 DNA reads TGTGCCAGCAATGAGCGCTTCACCGGGGAGCTGTTTTTT.

For the CDR3, the DNA is TGTGCCAGCAGTAAAGCAGGGACAGGGGGAAATGAGCAGTTCTTC. This gives the protein CASSKAGTGGNEQFF. The J gene is TRBJ2-1, the V gene TRBV25-1; 11 bases fit TRBD1. With V trimmed by 5 bases and J by 7 bases, 7 bases remained unmatched. Germline CDR1 is MGHDK and CDR2 is SYGVNS. This CDR3 has 15 amino acids.

This rearrangement joins TRBV5-1 to TRBJ2-3, with TRBD1 matching 8 bases. Germline V gives CDR1 SGHRS, CDR2 YFSETQ. CDR3 size: 15 residues. V shed 0 bases and J 5 bases; nucleotides not matched to a gene: 5. The CDR3 region is CASSLGTGREDTQYF. The CDR3, as DNA: TGCGCCAGCAGCTTGGGGACAGGGAGAGAAGATACGCAGTATTTT. Complete variable domain (other parts from reference TRBV5-1 and TRBJ2-3): KAGVTQTPRYLIKTRGQQVTLSCSPISGHRSVSWYQQTPGQGLQFLFEYFSETQRNKGNFPGRFSGRQFSNSRSEMNVSTLELGDSALYLCASSLGTGREDTQYFGPGTRLTVL.

This sequence joins TRBV6-5 and TRBJ1-5, with D perhaps matching TRBD1 (5 bases). The CDR3 spans 15 residues. Per germline, CDR1 MNHEY and CDR2 SVGAGI. Trimming took off 6 bases at V and 2 bases at J, with 14 bases between the two ends. CDR3 DNA sequence: TGTGCCAGCAGCCCCGGGGGGGTTGGCAATCAGCCCCAGCATTTT. This codes for CASSPGGVGNQPQHF.

The rearrangement joins TRBV27 to TRBJ2-1; weak D call: TRBD2 (5 bases). V gave up 5 bases and J gave up 0 bases, with 14 bases separating them. CDR1 is MNHEY and CDR2 is SMNVEV in the germline V gene (reference sequence). There are 16 residues in the CDR3. For the CDR3, the DNA is TGTGCCAGCAGTGAATTTAGCGATCACTCCTACAATGAGCAGTTCTTC. Its translation is CASSEFSDHSYNEQFF.

The rearrangement uses TRBV2 and TRBJ2-1; TRBD2 matches 7 bases. Per the germline V gene, CDR1 is SNHLY and CDR2 is FYNNEI. This CDR3 is 16 amino acids long. The V segment lost 2 bases and the J segment 1 base; nucleotides outside the gene matches: 5. CDR3 in amino acids: CASSETSGESYNEQFF. The DNA for the CDR3 is TGTGCCAGCAGTGAAACCAGCGGGGAGTCCTACAATGAGCAGTTCTTC.

The chain links TRBV27 to TRBJ1-2; D is unclear. V was clipped by 6 bases and J by 3 bases, with 8 bases between them. From germline, CDR1 is MNHEY and CDR2 SMNVEV (reference sequence). CDR3 length: 12 residues. DNA for the CDR3: TGTGCCAGCAGAGCGGGTTACTATGGCTACACCTTC. Amino acids: CASRAGYYGYTF.

The chain employs TRBV12-3 or TRBV12-4 and TRBJ2-5; no firm D call. Trimming stripped 2 bases from V and 1 base from J, with 5 bases between. CDR3 length: 13 residues. The CDR3 here is CASSLRSQETQYF. The CDR3 DNA sequence: TGTGCCAGCAGTTTACGGTCCCAAGAGACCCAGTACTTC.

This chain joins TRBV10-2 and TRBJ1-5; D gene ambiguous. This CDR3 spans 14 amino acids. V lost 2 bases to trimming and J lost 5 bases, with 10 bases between them. Germline CDR1 reads WSHSY; CDR2 reads SAAADI. The CDR3 coding sequence is TGCGCCAGCAGTGAGAACGGAGGGTATCAGCCCCAGCATTTT. Amino acids: CASSENGGYQPQHF.

The chain is built from TRBV2 and TRBJ1-1, with D maybe TRBD1 (6 bases). Germline V gives CDR1 SNHLY, CDR2 FYNNEI. V lost 7 bases, J lost 7 bases, and 25 bases lay in between. The CDR3 contains 16 residues. In DNA form, the CDR3 reads TGTGCCAGCAAACGGGGACAATCGGGGTTAGGAGTTGAAGCTTTCTTT. Its protein is CASKRGQSGLGVEAFF.

The J gene is TRBJ2-5, the V gene TRBV7-9; no definite D call. Per germline, CDR1 SEHNR and CDR2 FQNEAQ (reference sequence). CDR3 length equals 13 residues. V was trimmed by 5 bases and J by 5 bases, leaving 12 bases between them. The CDR3 nucleotides read TGTGCCAGCAGCCCCAGAAATCTGGAGACCCAGTACTTC. This translates into CASSPRNLETQYF.

This chain joins TRBV7-8 and TRBJ2-7, with 11 bases matching TRBD2. The CDR3 runs 17 residues. Germline V gives CDR1 SGHVS, CDR2 FQNEAQ. V was pared by 5 bases and J by 0 bases, with 9 bases of the junction left unmatched. DNA of the CDR3: TGTGCCAGCAGCCCGGGACTAGCGGTCAAGGGCTCCTACGAGCAGTACTTC. Residues: CASSPGLAVKGSYEQYF.